The T cell receptor beta chain under discussion was sequenced for a study of blood T cell repertoires in COVID-19. Across the whole study: Some COVID-19 samples were acute and others convalescent; all came from the United States, Italy and Spain. T cells, B-cell-depleted T cells, or PBMCs supplied cDNA or gDNA.

As handled by the study authors: Nucleated cell number was recorded as an estimate derived from reference gene primer amplification. Method: immunoSEQ multiplex PCR; TCRdb's copy keeps in-frame clones and lacks some. V, J and clone size reflect that table, while D and trimming were determined from the DNA. The table records about 280,000 clones, roughly 91% of them present only once. Cohorts were determined from participant-reported clinical history. CDR3 length: 12 amino acids. Germline trimming cut 4 bases from V and 6 bases from J; bases unmatched to any gene: 5. Germline lookup yields CDR1 SQVTM and CDR2 ANQGSEA. This clone was seen a handful of times.

This TCR was sampled from a woman aged 60-75 years who had recovered from COVID-19. Sequenced input: PBMCs or T cells enriched from blood (not recorded which). This sequence joins TRBV29-1 and TRBJ2-7; TRBD2 aligns across 8 bases. The CDR3 spells CSVGRGALEQYF. The CDR3 coding sequence is TGCAGCGTTGGGCGGGGGGCCCTCGAGCAGTACTTC.